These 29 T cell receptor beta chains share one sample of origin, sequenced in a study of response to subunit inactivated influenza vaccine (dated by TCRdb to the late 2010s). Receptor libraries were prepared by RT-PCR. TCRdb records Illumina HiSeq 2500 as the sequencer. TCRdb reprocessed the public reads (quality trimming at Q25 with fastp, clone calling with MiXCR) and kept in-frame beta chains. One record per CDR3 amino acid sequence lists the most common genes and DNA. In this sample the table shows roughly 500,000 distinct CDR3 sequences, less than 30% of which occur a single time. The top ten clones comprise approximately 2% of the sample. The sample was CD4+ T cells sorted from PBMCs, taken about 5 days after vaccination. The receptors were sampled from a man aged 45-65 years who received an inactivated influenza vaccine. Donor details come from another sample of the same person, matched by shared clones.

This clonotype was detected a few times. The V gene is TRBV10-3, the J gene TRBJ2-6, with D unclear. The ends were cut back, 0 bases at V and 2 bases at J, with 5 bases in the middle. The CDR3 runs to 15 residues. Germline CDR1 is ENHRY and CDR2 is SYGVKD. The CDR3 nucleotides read TGTGCCATCAGTGAGTCCTCCCCTGGGGCCAACGTCCTGACTTTC. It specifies CAISESSPGANVLTF.

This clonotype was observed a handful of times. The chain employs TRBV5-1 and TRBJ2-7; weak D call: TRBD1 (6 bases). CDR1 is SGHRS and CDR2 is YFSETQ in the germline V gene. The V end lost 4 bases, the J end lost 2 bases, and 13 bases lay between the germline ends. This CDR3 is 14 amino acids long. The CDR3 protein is CASSITGTTYEQYF. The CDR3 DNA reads TGCGCCAGCAGCATCACCGGGACAACCTACGAGCAGTACTTC.

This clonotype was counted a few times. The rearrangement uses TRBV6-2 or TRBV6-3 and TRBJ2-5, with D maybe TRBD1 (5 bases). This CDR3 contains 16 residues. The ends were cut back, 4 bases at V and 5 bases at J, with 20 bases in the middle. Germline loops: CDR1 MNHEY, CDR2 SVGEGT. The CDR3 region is CASSSYLSGIRETQYF. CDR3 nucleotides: TGTGCCAGCAGTTCTTACCTGTCAGGGATCCGGGAGACCCAGTACTTC.

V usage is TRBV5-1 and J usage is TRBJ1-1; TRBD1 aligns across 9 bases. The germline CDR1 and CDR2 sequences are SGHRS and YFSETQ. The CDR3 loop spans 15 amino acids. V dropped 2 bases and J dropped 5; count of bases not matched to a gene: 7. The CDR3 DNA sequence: TGCGCCAGCAGCTTCCCGACAGGGGGAAGTACTGAAGCTTTCTTT. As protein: CASSFPTGGSTEAFF.

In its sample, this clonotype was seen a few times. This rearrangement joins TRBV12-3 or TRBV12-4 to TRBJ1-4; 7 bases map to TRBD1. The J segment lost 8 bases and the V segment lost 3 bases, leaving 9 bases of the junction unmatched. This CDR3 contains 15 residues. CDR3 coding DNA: TGTGCCAGCAGTTTTGGGTACAGGGGAGGAGAAAAACTGTTTTTT. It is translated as CASSFGYRGGEKLFF.

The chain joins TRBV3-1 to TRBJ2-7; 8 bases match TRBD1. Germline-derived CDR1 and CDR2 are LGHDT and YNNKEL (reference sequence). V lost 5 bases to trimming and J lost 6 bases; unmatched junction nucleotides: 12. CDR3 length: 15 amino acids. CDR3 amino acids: CASSARDRQGREQYF. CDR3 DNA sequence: TGTGCCAGCAGCGCCCGGGACAGGCAAGGGCGCGAGCAGTACTTC.

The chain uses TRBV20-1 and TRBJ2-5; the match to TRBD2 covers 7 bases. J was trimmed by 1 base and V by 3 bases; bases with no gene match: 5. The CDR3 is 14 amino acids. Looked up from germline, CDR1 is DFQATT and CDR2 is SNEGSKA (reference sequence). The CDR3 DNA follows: TGCAGTGCTAGTCGGGGGGAGATCCAAGAGACCCAGTACTTC. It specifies CSASRGEIQETQYF.

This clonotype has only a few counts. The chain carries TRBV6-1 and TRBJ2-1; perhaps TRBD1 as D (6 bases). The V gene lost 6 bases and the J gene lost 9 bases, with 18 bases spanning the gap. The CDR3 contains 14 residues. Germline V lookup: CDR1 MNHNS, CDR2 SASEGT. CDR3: CASRDPGTTLEQFF. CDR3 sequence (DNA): TGTGCCAGCAGAGACCCCGGGACAACCCTTGAGCAGTTCTTC.

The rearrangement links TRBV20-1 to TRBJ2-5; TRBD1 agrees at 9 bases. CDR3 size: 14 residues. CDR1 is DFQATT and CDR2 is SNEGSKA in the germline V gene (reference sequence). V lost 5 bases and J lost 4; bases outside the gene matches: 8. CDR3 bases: TGCAGTGCTGCACAGGGGGCGCCGGGAGAGACCCAGTACTTC. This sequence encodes CSAAQGAPGETQYF.

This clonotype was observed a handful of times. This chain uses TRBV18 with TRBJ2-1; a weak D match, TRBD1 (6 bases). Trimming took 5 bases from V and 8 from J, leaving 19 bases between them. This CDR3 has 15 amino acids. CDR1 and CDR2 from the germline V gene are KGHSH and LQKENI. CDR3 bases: TGTGCCAGCTCAAACAGGGACCCCCGTCTGGATGAGCAGTTCTTC. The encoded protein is CASSNRDPRLDEQFF.

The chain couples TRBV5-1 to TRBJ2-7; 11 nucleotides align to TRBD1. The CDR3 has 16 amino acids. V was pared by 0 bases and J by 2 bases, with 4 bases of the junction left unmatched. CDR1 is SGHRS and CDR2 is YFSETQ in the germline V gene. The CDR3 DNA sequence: TGCGCCAGCAGCTTGGTCCCGGACAGGGGGCCCTACGAGCAGTACTTC. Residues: CASSLVPDRGPYEQYF.

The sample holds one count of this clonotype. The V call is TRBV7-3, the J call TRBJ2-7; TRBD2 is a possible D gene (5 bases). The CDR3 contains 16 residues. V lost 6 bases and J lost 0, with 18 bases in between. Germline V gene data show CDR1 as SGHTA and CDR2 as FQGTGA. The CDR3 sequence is CASSPTPTGSSYEQYF. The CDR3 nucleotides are TGTGCCAGCAGTCCTACCCCTACTGGGAGCTCCTACGAGCAGTACTTC.

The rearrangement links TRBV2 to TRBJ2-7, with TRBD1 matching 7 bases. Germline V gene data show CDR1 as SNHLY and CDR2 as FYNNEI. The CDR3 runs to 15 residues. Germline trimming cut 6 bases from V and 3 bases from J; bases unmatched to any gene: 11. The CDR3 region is CASSQDSGGYYEQYF. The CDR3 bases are TGTGCCAGCAGCCAGGACTCAGGGGGATACTACGAGCAGTACTTC.

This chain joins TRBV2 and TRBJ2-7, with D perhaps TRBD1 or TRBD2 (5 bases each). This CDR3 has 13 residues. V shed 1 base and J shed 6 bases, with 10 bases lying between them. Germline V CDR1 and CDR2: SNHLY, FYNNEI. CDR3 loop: CASSEGRGLEQYF. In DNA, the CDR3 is TGTGCCAGCAGTGAAGGCCGGGGCCTCGAGCAGTACTTC.

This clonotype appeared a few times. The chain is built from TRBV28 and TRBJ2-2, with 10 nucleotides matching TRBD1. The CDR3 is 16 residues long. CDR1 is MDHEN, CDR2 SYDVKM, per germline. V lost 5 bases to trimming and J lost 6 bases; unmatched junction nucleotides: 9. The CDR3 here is CASSTIGTGVSGELFF. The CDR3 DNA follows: TGTGCCAGCAGTACTATCGGGACAGGGGTGTCCGGGGAGCTGTTTTTT.

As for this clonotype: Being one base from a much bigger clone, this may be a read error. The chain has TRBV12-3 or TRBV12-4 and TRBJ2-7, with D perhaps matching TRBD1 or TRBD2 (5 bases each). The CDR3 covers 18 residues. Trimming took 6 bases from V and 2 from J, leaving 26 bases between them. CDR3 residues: CASRAPWGSGLRPYEQYF. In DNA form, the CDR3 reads TGTGCCAGCAGGGCTCCCTGGGGGTCCGGGCTTCGACCCTACGAGCAGTACTTC.

The CDR3 sequence: CASSENTGLAVSGANVLTF. The CDR3 region has the DNA TGTGCCAGCAGTGAAAACACGGGACTAGCGGTATCTGGGGCCAACGTCCTGACTTTC. V and J are TRBV11-1 and TRBJ2-6; 11 bases fit TRBD2. The V gene's germline CDR1 is SGHAT and CDR2 FQDESV (reference sequence). V was clipped by 6 bases and J by 1 base; unmatched bases: 11. The CDR3 loop spans 19 amino acids.

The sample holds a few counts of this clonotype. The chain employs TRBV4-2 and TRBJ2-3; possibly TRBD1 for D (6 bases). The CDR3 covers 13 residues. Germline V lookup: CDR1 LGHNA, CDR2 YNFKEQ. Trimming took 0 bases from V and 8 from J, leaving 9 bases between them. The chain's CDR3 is CASSQDDRSTQYF. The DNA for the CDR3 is TGTGCCAGCAGCCAAGATGACAGGAGTACGCAGTATTTT.

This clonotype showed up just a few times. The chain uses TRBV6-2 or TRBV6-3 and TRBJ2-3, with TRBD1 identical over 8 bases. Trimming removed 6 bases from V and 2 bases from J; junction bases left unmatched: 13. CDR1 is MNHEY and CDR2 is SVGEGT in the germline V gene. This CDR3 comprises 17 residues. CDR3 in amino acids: CASSGQGGFGFTDTQYF. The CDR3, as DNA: TGTGCCAGCAGCGGACAGGGTGGATTCGGCTTCACAGATACGCAGTATTTT.

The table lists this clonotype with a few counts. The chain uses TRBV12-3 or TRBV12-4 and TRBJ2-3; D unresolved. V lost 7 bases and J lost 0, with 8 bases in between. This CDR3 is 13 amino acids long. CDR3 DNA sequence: TGTGCCAGCACAGCTACTAGCACAGATACGCAGTATTTT. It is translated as CASTATSTDTQYF.

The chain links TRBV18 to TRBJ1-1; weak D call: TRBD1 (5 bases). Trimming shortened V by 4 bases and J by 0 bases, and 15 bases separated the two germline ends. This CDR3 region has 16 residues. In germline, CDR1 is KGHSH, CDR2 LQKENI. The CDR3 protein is CASSRLVTGLNTEAFF. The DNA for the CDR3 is TGTGCCAGCTCACGACTGGTCACAGGATTGAACACTGAAGCTTTCTTT.

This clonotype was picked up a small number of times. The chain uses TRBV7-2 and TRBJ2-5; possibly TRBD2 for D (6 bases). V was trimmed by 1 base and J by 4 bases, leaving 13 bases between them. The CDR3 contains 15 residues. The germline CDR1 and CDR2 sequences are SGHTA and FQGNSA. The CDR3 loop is CASSLGGWGGETQYF. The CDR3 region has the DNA TGTGCCAGCAGCTTAGGAGGGTGGGGAGGAGAGACCCAGTACTTC.

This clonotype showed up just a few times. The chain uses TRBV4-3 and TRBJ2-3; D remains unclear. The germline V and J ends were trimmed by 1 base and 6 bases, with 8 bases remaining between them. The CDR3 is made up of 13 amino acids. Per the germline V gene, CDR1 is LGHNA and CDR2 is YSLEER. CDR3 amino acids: CASSQVELDTQYF. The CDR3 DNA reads TGCGCCAGCAGCCAAGTCGAGCTTGATACGCAGTATTTT.

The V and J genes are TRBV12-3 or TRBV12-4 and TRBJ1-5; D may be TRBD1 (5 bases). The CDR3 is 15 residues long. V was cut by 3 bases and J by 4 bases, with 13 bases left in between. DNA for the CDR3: TGTGCCAGCAGTTTCCGGGGGGTAGTAAATCAGCCCCAGCATTTT. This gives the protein CASSFRGVVNQPQHF.

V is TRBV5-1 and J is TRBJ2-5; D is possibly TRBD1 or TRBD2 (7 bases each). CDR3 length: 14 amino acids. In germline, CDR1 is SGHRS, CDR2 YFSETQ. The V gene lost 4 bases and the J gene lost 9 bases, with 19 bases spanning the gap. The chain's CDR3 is CASSADREGGPQYF. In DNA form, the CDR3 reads TGCGCCAGCAGCGCCGACAGGGAGGGTGGTCCCCAGTACTTC.

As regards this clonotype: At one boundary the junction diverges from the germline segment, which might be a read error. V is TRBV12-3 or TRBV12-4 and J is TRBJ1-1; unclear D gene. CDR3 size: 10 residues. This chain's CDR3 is CASGFGYAFF. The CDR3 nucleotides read TGTGCCAGCGGTTTCGGCTATGCTTTCTTT.

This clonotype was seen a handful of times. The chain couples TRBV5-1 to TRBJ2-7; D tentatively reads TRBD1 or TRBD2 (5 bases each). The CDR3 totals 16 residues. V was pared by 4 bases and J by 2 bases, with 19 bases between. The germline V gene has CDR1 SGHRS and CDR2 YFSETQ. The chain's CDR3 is CASSMTSGTATYEQYF. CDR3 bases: TGCGCCAGCAGCATGACCTCCGGGACCGCTACCTACGAGCAGTACTTC.

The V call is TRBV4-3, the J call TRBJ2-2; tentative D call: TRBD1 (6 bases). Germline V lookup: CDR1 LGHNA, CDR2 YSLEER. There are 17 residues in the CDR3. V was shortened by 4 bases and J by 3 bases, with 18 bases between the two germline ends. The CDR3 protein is CASSRVSGTRDTGELFF. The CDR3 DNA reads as TGCGCCAGCAGCCGAGTCTCCGGGACAAGGGACACCGGGGAGCTGTTTTTT.

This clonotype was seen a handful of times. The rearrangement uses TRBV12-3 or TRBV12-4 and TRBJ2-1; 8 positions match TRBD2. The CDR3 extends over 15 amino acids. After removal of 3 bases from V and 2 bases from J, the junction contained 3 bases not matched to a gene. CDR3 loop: CASSFRGGAYNEQFF. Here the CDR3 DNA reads TGTGCCAGCAGTTTCCGGGGGGGGGCCTACAATGAGCAGTTCTTC.